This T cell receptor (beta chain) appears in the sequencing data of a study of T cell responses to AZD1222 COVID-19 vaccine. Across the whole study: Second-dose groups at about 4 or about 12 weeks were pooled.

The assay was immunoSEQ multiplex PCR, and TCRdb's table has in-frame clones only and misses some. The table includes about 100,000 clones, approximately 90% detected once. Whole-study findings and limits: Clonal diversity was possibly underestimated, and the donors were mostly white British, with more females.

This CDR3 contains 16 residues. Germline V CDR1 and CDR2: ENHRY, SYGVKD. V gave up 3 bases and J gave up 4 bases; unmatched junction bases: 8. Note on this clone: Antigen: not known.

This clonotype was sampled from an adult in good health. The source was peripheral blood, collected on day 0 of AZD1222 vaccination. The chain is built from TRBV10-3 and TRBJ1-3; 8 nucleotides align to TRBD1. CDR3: CAISDRTGTIGNTIYF. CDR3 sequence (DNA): TGTGCCATCAGTGATCGGACAGGGACAATAGGAAACACCATATATTTT.